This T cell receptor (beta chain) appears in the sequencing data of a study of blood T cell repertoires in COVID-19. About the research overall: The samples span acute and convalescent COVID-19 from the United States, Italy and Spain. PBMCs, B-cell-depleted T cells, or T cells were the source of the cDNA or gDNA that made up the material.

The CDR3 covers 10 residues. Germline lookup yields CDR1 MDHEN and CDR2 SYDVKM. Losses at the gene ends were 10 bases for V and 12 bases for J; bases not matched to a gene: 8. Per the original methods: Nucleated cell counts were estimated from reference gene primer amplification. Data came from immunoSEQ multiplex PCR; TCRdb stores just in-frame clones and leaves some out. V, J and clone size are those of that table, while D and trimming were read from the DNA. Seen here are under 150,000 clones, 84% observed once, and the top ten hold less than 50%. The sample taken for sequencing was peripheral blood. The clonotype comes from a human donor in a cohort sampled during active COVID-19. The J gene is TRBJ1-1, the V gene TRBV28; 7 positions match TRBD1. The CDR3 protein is CATTQGRPFF. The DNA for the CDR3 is TGTGCCACCACACAGGGGCGGCCTTTCTTT.